This TCR beta chain was captured in a study of cytomegalovirus exposure and HLA in healthy donors. General study results and limits: Per published reports, the classifier diagnosed cytomegalovirus status with high specificity and sensitivity.

With 60 Vbeta and 13 Jbeta primers, the PCR was carried out. The data were produced by immunoSEQ multiplex PCR, yet TCRdb's version contains in-frame clones alone and is incomplete. The data hold fewer than 200,000 clones, with roughly 85% observed a single time. A note on this clone: What it recognizes is unknown.

Germline loops: CDR1 SGHTA, CDR2 FQGTGA. The CDR3 is 17 residues long. Trimming took 3 bases from V and 6 from J; bases not matched to a gene: 15. This chain connects TRBV7-3 to TRBJ1-1; 8 bases agree with TRBD1. Sequenced: PBMCs. The TCR originated in a woman younger than 45 in good health and CMV-seronegative. This CDR3 reads CASSFSPATGGFSEAFF. CDR3 in DNA: TGTGCCAGCAGCTTTAGCCCCGCTACAGGGGGGTTCTCTGAAGCTTTCTTT.